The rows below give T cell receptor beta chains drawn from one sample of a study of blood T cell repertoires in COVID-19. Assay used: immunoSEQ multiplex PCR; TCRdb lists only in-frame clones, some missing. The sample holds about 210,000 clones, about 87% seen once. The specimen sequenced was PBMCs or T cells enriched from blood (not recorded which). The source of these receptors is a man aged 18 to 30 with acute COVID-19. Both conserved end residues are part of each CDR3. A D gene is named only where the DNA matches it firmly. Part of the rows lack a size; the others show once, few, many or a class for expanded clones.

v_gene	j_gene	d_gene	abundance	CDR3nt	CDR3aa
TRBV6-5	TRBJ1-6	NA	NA	TGTGCCAGCACAGGGTTATCCTATAATTCACCCCTCCACTTT	CASTGLSYNSPLHF
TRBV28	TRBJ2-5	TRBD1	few	TGTGCCAGCAGGCCCTCAGAAGGGGGCGGAAGCCAGACCCAGTACTTC	CASRPSEGGGSQTQYF
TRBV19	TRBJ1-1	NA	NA	TGTGCCAGTAGTATTTCAGGCCTGACGAACACTGAAGCTTTCTTT	CASSISGLTNTEAFF
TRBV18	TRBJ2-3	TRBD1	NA	TGTGCCAGCTCACCGGGACAGGGGGCTACAGATACGCAGTATTTT	CASSPGQGATDTQYF
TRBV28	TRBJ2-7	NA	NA	TGTGCCAGCAGTTCGGGACAAACCTACGAGCAGTACTTC	CASSSGQTYEQYF
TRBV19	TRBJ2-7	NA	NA	TGTGCCAGTAGTTATAAGGGTCCGAGGGACGAGCAGTACTTC	CASSYKGPRDEQYF
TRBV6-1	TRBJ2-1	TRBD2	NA	TGTGCCAGCAGTGAAGGACTAGCGGGAGGAGGCTCCTACAATGAGCAGTTCTTC	CASSEGLAGGGSYNEQFF
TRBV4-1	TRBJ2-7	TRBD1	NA	TGCGCCAGCAGCCCGGGACAGGGGTTCTACGAGCAGTACTTC	CASSPGQGFYEQYF
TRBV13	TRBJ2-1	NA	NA	TGTGCCAGCAGCCGTTTTTTCAGCTCCTACAATGAGCAGTTCTTC	CASSRFFSSYNEQFF
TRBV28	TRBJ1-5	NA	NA	TGTGCCAGCTATTCCAGGGTAAAGCAGCCCCAGCATTTT	CASYSRVKQPQHF
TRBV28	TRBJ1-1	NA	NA	TGTGCCACCAGGGAGTTTGAAGCTTTCTTT	CATREFEAFF
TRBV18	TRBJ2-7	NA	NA	TGTGCCAGCTCACCACCGATAATGAATGGGGCGCAGTCCTACGAGCAGTACTTC	CASSPPIMNGAQSYEQYF
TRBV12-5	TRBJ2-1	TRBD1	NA	TGTGCTAGTGGTTTTCTCCACTCAGGGGGCGTTGAGCAGTTCTTC	CASGFLHSGGVEQFF
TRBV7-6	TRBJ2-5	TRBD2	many	TGTGCCAGCAGCCCAGGGACTAGCGGGAGGGCGGACTTC	CASSPGTSGRADF
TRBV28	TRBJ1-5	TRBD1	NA	TGTGCCAGCACCGGGGGGGGACAGAAGGGGCAGCCCCAGCATTTT	CASTGGGQKGQPQHF
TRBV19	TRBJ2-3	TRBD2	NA	TGTGCCAGTAGTATTGGCGGGGGTACCCCTAGCACAGATACGCAGTATTTT	CASSIGGGTPSTDTQYF
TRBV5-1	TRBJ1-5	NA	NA	TGCGCCAGCAGCCCCGGGCAGGGAAGGGTTCAGCCCCAGCATTTT	CASSPGQGRVQPQHF
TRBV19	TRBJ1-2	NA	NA	TGTGCCAGTAGTATAGGTCGGGGTCACTATGGCTACACCTTC	CASSIGRGHYGYTF
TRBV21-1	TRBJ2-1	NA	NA	TGTGCCAGCAGCAAAGAGGGCGGGAGTACGAATGAGCAGTTCTTC	CASSKEGGSTNEQFF
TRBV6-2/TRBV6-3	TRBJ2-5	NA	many	TGTGCCAGCAGCCTCGGTTTGGAGACCCAGTACTTC	CASSLGLETQYF
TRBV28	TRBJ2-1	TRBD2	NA	TGTGCCAGCAGTCCCCGCGGGGGGGCCTCCTACAATGAGCAGTTCTTC	CASSPRGGASYNEQFF
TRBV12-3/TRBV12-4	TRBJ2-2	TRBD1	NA	TGTGCCAGCAGTTCACAGGGGATCGGGGAGCTGTTTTTT	CASSSQGIGELFF
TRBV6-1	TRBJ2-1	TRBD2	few	TGTGCCAGCAGTGAAGCCTCCGGGACTACCGATGAGCAGTTCTTC	CASSEASGTTDEQFF
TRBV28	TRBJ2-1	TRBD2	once	TGTGCCAGCAGTTCTGGGACTAGCGGGAGTTACAATGAGCAGTTCTTC	CASSSGTSGSYNEQFF
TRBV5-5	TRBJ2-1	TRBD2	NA	TGTGCCAGCAGCTCTAGCGGGGGCCTAAACAATGAGCAGTTCTTC	CASSSSGGLNNEQFF
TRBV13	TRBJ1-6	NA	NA	TGTGCCAGCAGCATCGCCGCTAGATTCACCTATAATTCACCCCTCCACTTT	CASSIAARFTYNSPLHF
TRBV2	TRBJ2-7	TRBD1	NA	TGTGCCAGCCGCGGGGACAGGGCGATCTCCTACGAGCAGTACTTC	CASRGDRAISYEQYF
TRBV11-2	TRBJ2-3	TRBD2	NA	TGTGCCAGCAGCTTAGGATTGACTAGCGGCACAGATACGCAGTATTTT	CASSLGLTSGTDTQYF
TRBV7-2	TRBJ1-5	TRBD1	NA	TGTGCCAGCAGCGATACAGGGGTGCGGAATCAGCCCCAGCATTTT	CASSDTGVRNQPQHF
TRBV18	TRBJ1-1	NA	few	TGTGCCAGCTCGTCAGAGGGGGGGTCTAGGACTGAAGCTTTCTTT	CASSSEGGSRTEAFF
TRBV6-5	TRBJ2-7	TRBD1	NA	TGTGCCAGCAGTTACCGGGACAGCTTTTCCTACGAGCAGTACTTC	CASSYRDSFSYEQYF
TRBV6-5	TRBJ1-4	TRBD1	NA	TGTGCCAGCAGCCGACAGGGGGAACGTGAAAAACTGTTTTTT	CASSRQGEREKLFF
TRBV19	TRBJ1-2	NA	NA	TGTGCCAGTAGTTTAAAGGCAGGTGGCTACACCTTC	CASSLKAGGYTF
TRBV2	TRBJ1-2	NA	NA	TGTGCCACCTCAACGTGGGCCACCCAAAAGGATGGCTACACCTTC	CATSTWATQKDGYTF
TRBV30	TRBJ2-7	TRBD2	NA	TGTGCCTGGAGGGGGGTGCTAGCGGGAGAGGATCTTCAGGACGAGCAGTACTTC	CAWRGVLAGEDLQDEQYF
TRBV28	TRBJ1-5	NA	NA	TGTGCCAGCAGTTTTGGCAGAGGGTATAGCAATCAGCCCCAGCATTTT	CASSFGRGYSNQPQHF
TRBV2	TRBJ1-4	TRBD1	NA	TGTGCCAGCAGTGGACAGGGGGCCGGGGAAAAACTGTTTTTT	CASSGQGAGEKLFF
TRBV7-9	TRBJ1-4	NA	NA	TGTGCCAGCAGCTCTGACTGGGGCTCTAATGAAAAACTGTTTTTT	CASSSDWGSNEKLFF
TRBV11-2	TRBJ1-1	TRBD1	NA	TGTGCCAGCAGCTCACAAGACAGGGGGCTTCACACTGAAGCTTTCTTT	CASSSQDRGLHTEAFF
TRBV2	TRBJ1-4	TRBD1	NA	TGTGCCAGCAGCGGACAGGGGGCGGCGGAAAAACTGTTTTTT	CASSGQGAAEKLFF
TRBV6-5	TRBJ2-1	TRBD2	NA	TGTGCCAGCAGTCTAGCGGGAGGGCCGCATGAGCAGTTCTTC	CASSLAGGPHEQFF
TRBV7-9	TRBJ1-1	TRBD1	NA	TGTGCCAGCAGCTTGGTTCCCCCCCAGGGGGCAACTGAAGCTTTCTTT	CASSLVPPQGATEAFF
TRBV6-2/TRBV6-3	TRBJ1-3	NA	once	TGTGCCAGCAGTTACGCAGGCTCTGGAAACACCATATATTTT	CASSYAGSGNTIYF
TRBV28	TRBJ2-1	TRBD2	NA	TGTGCCAGCAGTTTTCGGCGGGAGGGCGATGAGCAGTTCTTC	CASSFRREGDEQFF
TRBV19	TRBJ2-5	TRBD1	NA	TGTGCCAGTAGTACCTTGACAGGGTATCAAGAGACCCAGTACTTC	CASSTLTGYQETQYF
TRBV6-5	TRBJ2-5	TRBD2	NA	TGTGCCACCGCGGGAGGTAAACAAGAGACCCAGTACTTC	CATAGGKQETQYF
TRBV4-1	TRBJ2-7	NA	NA	TGCGCCAGCAGCCTAGGACAGTCCTACGAGCAGTACTTC	CASSLGQSYEQYF